This T cell receptor (beta chain) appears in the sequencing data of a study of control samples from healthy donors and cancer patients. Unmatched junction bases numbered 5, after V lost 10 bases and J lost 4 bases. Germline CDR1 reads MNHEY; CDR2 reads SVGAGI. This CDR3 has 13 amino acids. Assay: immunoSEQ multiplex PCR; the TCRdb copy retains only in-frame clones and omits some. The top ten hold over 0.5% of the sample, which has about 120,000 clones, around 92% seen once. The chain has TRBV6-5 and TRBJ2-2; 8 bases are shared with TRBD1. This TCR derives from an elderly man with head and neck cancer. The material sequenced was PBMCs. The CDR3 DNA follows: TGTGCCACCCACAGGGGGACCACCGGGGAGCTGTTTTTT. Translated, it gives CATHRGTTGELFF.